Listed below are T cell receptor beta chains from one sample, sequenced in a study of quantifying T cell responses using KT2 cells. TCRdb itself ran the UMI-ligation and nested PCR reads through MiXCR, one entry per CDR3 protein. The sample has approximately 54,000 distinct CDR3 sequences, about 9.9% seen once. The sample taken for sequencing was PBMCs spiked with cells of the T cell clone KT2. These receptors were collected from a human donor. CDR3s leave out the opening cysteine and the closing phenylalanine or tryptophan. Each record gives: V gene, J gene, CDR3 protein.

v_call: TRBV2; j_call: TRBJ1-2; cdr3_aa: ASSSRTGGNYGYT
v_call: TRBV5-1; j_call: TRBJ2-3; cdr3_aa: ASSLRGPSTDTQY
v_call: TRBV5-6; j_call: TRBJ2-5; cdr3_aa: ASSFDYQETQY
v_call: TRBV3-1; j_call: TRBJ1-1; cdr3_aa: ASSLGVVGNTEAF
v_call: TRBV13; j_call: TRBJ2-2; cdr3_aa: ASSLAGVLAGELF
v_call: TRBV9; j_call: TRBJ1-1; cdr3_aa: ASSEGQGGTEAF
v_call: TRBV18; j_call: TRBJ2-2; cdr3_aa: ASSPFGGLNTGELF
v_call: TRBV2; j_call: TRBJ2-3; cdr3_aa: ASEETSSTDTQY
v_call: TRBV11-2; j_call: TRBJ2-1; cdr3_aa: ASSWTSSYNEQF
v_call: TRBV6-5; j_call: TRBJ2-1; cdr3_aa: ASSYSRTSAALEQF
v_call: TRBV6-6; j_call: TRBJ1-1; cdr3_aa: ASSYVRQGNTEAF
v_call: TRBV20-1; j_call: TRBJ2-1; cdr3_aa: SAAPGTGSYNEQF
v_call: TRBV5-1; j_call: TRBJ2-7; cdr3_aa: ASSLDIHRTTYEQY
v_call: TRBV14; j_call: TRBJ2-7; cdr3_aa: ASSYWDRPYEQY
v_call: TRBV2; j_call: TRBJ2-3; cdr3_aa: ASSSSGRAQDTQY
v_call: TRBV12-3/TRBV12-4; j_call: TRBJ1-5; cdr3_aa: ASSLFRGQPQH
v_call: TRBV5-5; j_call: TRBJ2-1; cdr3_aa: ASSSSSTGYNEQF
v_call: TRBV6-6; j_call: TRBJ2-1; cdr3_aa: ASDPRGAGGWWDEQF
v_call: TRBV11-2; j_call: TRBJ2-7; cdr3_aa: ASSLPVTGRGEQY
v_call: TRBV20-1; j_call: TRBJ2-2; cdr3_aa: SATSGRGTGELF
v_call: TRBV10-2; j_call: TRBJ2-1; cdr3_aa: ASTGTSWDEQF
v_call: TRBV7-9; j_call: TRBJ2-7; cdr3_aa: ASSPVDRGNYEQY
v_call: TRBV6-2/TRBV6-3; j_call: TRBJ1-4; cdr3_aa: ASSPGQGREKLF
v_call: TRBV2; j_call: TRBJ1-1; cdr3_aa: ASREEEENTEAF
v_call: TRBV20-1; j_call: TRBJ2-6; cdr3_aa: SARGDRGSGANVLT
v_call: TRBV12-3/TRBV12-4; j_call: TRBJ2-3; cdr3_aa: ASSFLGDTQY
v_call: TRBV5-1; j_call: TRBJ1-2; cdr3_aa: ASSPRDRHYGYT
v_call: TRBV4-2; j_call: TRBJ2-3; cdr3_aa: ASSPGLAGEADTQY
v_call: TRBV11-2; j_call: TRBJ1-2; cdr3_aa: ASSLVDFGYT
v_call: TRBV4-2; j_call: TRBJ1-5; cdr3_aa: ASSRDGNQPQH
v_call: TRBV29-1; j_call: TRBJ2-7; cdr3_aa: SVVVNLAYEQY
v_call: TRBV11-2; j_call: TRBJ1-4; cdr3_aa: ASSLTQGAGGEKLF
v_call: TRBV20-1; j_call: TRBJ2-2; cdr3_aa: SASGIGAGELF
v_call: TRBV18; j_call: TRBJ2-7; cdr3_aa: ASSPGASLLNYEQY
v_call: TRBV11-3; j_call: TRBJ2-1; cdr3_aa: ASSLDPGASSYNEQF
v_call: TRBV7-2; j_call: TRBJ2-3; cdr3_aa: ASSLVPSGRPDTQY
v_call: TRBV7-2; j_call: TRBJ1-5; cdr3_aa: ASSSRTGGVQPQH
v_call: TRBV21-1; j_call: TRBJ2-3; cdr3_aa: ASSPAHLFGDTQY
v_call: TRBV19; j_call: TRBJ1-2; cdr3_aa: ASSTAFVGGYT
v_call: TRBV11-2; j_call: TRBJ1-1; cdr3_aa: ASSRSRRETEAF
v_call: TRBV18; j_call: TRBJ2-7; cdr3_aa: ASSPSRRGSSYEQY
v_call: TRBV11-2; j_call: TRBJ1-1; cdr3_aa: ASSSAWGTEAF
v_call: TRBV12-3/TRBV12-4; j_call: TRBJ1-1; cdr3_aa: ASSPLGVGAF
v_call: TRBV12-3/TRBV12-4; j_call: TRBJ1-5; cdr3_aa: ASRPGGSNQPQH
v_call: TRBV7-8; j_call: TRBJ2-1; cdr3_aa: ASSPGTSGGNEQF
v_call: TRBV6-2/TRBV6-3; j_call: TRBJ2-2; cdr3_aa: ASSSRTGITGELF
v_call: TRBV20-1; j_call: TRBJ1-6; cdr3_aa: SANSGTLDNSPLH
v_call: TRBV12-3/TRBV12-4; j_call: TRBJ1-2; cdr3_aa: ASRNSDTRSGGYT
v_call: TRBV13; j_call: TRBJ1-6; cdr3_aa: ASSSSRRNSPLH
v_call: TRBV30; j_call: TRBJ2-4; cdr3_aa: AWRQAKNIQY
v_call: TRBV2; j_call: TRBJ1-1; cdr3_aa: ASKDRENTEAF
v_call: TRBV3-1; j_call: TRBJ2-2; cdr3_aa: ASSRGLGGELF
v_call: TRBV12-3/TRBV12-4; j_call: TRBJ2-3; cdr3_aa: ASSLRLALAGGDTQY
v_call: TRBV6-5; j_call: TRBJ1-1; cdr3_aa: ASLARVSNTEAS
v_call: TRBV4-1; j_call: TRBJ1-2; cdr3_aa: ASSSAGGYT
v_call: TRBV4-3; j_call: TRBJ2-3; cdr3_aa: ASSSGTGGPDTQY
v_call: TRBV9; j_call: TRBJ2-1; cdr3_aa: ASSLGAVGEQF
v_call: TRBV5-1; j_call: TRBJ1-5; cdr3_aa: ASSLGEGYQPQH